This T cell receptor (beta chain) was sequenced in a study of control samples from healthy donors and cancer patients. Sequenced by immunoSEQ multiplex PCR; TCRdb stores in-frame clones only, minus some. The sample yields some 410,000 clones, around 90% seen once. The TCR comes from a man aged 40-55 years with head and neck cancer. Sequencing was performed on PBMCs.

Written as DNA, the CDR3 is TGTGCCAGCAGCTTAAGGGAGGACAGGGAAGCTTTCTTT. This translates into CASSLREDREAFF. This sequence joins TRBV7-6 and TRBJ1-1; TRBD1 aligns across 7 bases. The CDR3 covers 13 residues. The V segment lost 2 bases and the J segment 8 bases; nucleotides outside the gene matches: 5. Germline assignment: CDR1 SGHVS and CDR2 FNYEAQ.